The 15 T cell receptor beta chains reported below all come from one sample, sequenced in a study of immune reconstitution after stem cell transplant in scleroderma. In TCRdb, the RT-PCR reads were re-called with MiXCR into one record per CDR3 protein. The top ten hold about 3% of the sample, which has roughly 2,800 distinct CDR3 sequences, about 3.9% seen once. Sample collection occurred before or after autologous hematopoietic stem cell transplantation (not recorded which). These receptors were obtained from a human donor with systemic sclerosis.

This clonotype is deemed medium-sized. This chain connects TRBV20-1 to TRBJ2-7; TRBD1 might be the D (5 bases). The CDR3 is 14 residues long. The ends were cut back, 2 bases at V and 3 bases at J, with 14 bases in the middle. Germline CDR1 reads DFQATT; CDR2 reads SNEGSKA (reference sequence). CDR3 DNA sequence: TGCAGTGCTAGACCCCTGGGGCACCACTACGAGCAGTACTTC. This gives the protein CSARPLGHHYEQYF.

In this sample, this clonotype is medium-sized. CDR3 coding DNA: TGTGCCAGAAGGGGCTGGGCCACGTGGGACACTGAAGCTTTCTTT. This codes for CARRGWATWDTEAFF. The chain has TRBV6-2 or TRBV6-3 and TRBJ1-1, with a weak D call TRBD1 (5 bases). Trimming removed 9 bases from V and 3 bases from J, with 20 bases in between. CDR3 length: 15 amino acids. From germline, CDR1 is MNHEY and CDR2 SVGEGT.

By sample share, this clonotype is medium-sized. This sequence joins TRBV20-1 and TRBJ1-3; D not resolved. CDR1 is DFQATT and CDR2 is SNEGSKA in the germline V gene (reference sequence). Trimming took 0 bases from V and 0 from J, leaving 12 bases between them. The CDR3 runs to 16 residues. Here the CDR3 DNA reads TGCAGTGCTAGAGAAAGGACGGACTACTCTGGAAACACCATATATTTT. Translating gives CSARERTDYSGNTIYF.

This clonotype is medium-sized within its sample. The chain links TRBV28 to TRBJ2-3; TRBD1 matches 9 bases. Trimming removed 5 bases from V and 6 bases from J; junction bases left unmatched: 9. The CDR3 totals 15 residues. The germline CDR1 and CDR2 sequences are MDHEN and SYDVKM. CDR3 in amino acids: CASSLPGQGADTQYF. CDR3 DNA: TGTGCCAGCAGTCTTCCGGGACAGGGAGCGGATACGCAGTATTTT.

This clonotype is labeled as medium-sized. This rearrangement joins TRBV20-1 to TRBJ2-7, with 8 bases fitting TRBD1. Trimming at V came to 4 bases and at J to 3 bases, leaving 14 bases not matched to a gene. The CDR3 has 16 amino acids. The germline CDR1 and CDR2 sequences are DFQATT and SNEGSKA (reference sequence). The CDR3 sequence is CSAKGPWGQENYEQYF. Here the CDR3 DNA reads TGCAGTGCTAAGGGGCCGTGGGGACAGGAAAACTACGAGCAGTACTTC.

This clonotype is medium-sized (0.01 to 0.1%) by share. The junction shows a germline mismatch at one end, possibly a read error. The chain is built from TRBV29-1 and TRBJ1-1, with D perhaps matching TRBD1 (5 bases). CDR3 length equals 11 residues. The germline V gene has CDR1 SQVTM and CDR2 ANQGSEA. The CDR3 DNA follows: TGTGGGGCTCTGATGAACACTGAAGCTTTCTTT. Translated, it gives CGALMNTEAFF.

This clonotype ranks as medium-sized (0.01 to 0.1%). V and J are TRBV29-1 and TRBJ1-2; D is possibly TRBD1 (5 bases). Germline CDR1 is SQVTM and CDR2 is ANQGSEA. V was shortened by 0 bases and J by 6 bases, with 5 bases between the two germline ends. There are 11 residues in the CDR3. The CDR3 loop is CSVEEGDGYTF. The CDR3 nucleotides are TGCAGCGTTGAAGAAGGGGATGGCTACACCTTC.

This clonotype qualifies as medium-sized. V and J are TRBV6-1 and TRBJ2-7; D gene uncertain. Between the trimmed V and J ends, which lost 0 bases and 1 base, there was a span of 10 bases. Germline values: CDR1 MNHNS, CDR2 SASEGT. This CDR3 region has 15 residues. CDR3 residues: CASSEAPGASYEQYF. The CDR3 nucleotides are TGTGCCAGCAGTGAAGCTCCCGGAGCGTCCTACGAGCAGTACTTC.

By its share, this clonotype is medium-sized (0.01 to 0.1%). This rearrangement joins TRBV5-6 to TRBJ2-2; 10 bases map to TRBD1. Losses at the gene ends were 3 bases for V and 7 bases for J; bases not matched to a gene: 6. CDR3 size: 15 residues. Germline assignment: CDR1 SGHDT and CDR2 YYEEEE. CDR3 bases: TGTGCCAGCAGCTCCGGGACAGGGGTGGTCGGGGAGCTGTTTTTT. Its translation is CASSSGTGVVGELFF.

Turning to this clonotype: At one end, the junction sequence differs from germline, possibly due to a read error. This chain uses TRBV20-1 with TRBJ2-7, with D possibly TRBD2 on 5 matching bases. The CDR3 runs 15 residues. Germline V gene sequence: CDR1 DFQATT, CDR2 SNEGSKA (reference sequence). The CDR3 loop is CSARDSGSSSYEQHF. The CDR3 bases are TGCAGTGCTAGAGACAGCGGTTCTAGCTCCTACGAGCAGCACTTC.

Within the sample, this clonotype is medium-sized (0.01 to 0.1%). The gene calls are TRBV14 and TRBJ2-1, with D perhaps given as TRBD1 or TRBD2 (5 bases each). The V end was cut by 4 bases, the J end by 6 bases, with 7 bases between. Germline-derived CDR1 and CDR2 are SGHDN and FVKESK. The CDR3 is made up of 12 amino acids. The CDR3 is CASSRDPNEQFF. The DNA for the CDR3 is TGTGCCAGCAGCCGGGACCCCAATGAGCAGTTCTTC.

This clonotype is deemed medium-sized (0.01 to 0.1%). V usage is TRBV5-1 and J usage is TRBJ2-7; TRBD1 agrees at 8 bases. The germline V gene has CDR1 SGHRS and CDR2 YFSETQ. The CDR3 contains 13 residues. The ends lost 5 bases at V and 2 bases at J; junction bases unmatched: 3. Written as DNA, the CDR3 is TGCGCCAGCAGAGACAGGGGAACCTACGAGCAGTACTTC. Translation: CASRDRGTYEQYF.

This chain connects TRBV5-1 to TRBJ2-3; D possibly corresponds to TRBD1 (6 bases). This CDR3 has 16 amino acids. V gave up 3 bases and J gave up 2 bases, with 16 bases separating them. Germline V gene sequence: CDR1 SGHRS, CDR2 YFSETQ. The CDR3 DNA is TGCGCCAGCAGCTCAGGACAGCTAACATTCACAGATACGCAGTATTTT. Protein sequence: CASSSGQLTFTDTQYF.

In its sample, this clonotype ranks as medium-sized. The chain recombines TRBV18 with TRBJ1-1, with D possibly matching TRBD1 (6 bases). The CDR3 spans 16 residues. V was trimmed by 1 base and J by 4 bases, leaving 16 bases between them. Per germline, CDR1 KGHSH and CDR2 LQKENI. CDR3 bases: TGTGCCAGCTCACCACTTCTGAGTGGGGGCAGCACTGAAGCTTTCTTT. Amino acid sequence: CASSPLLSGGSTEAFF.

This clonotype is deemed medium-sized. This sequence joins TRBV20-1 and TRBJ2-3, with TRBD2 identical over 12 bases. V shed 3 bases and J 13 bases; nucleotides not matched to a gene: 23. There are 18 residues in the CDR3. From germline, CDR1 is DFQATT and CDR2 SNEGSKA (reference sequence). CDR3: CSASQPLFRLAGVRLEYF. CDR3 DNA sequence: TGCAGTGCTAGCCAGCCCCTTTTTCGACTAGCGGGAGTGAGATTAGAGTATTTT.